Listed below are T cell receptor beta chains from one sample, sequenced in a study of shared clonotypes between healthy human individuals. Method: immunoSEQ multiplex PCR; TCRdb's copy keeps in-frame clones and lacks some. Among about 2 million clones listed, roughly 94% were seen once. The sample was naive CD4+ T cells sorted from blood. The receptors derive from a man younger than 30 in good health. Both conserved end residues are part of each CDR3. D genes are given only for firm matches. The size entry is marked missing in some rows and otherwise reads once, few, many or a size class.

D: TRBD1; J: TRBJ2-7; length: 13; V: TRBV2; size: NA; CDR3: CAGGTGGSYEQYF; DNA: TGTGCCGGTGGGACAGGGGGTTCCTACGAGCAGTACTTC
D: TRBD2; J: TRBJ2-1; length: 15; V: TRBV4-1; size: NA; CDR3: CASSQETSDSNEQFF; DNA: TGCGCCAGCAGCCAAGAAACTAGCGACTCCAATGAGCAGTTCTTC
D: NA; J: TRBJ1-5; length: 14; V: TRBV19; size: NA; CDR3: CASTKGQSNQPQHF; DNA: TGTGCCAGTACCAAAGGACAGAGCAATCAGCCCCAGCATTTT
D: NA; J: TRBJ1-2; length: 14; V: TRBV5-1; size: NA; CDR3: CASSLELGKYGYTF; DNA: TGCGCCAGCAGCTTGGAGTTAGGGAAGTATGGCTACACCTTC
D: NA; J: TRBJ2-7; length: 13; V: TRBV6-6; size: NA; CDR3: CASSYSDGPEQYF; DNA: TGTGCCAGCAGTTACTCCGACGGACCCGAGCAGTACTTC
D: NA; J: TRBJ2-7; length: 18; V: TRBV9; size: once; CDR3: CASSVGPGHLGLLDEQYF; DNA: TGTGCCAGCAGCGTAGGACCAGGACACCTTGGGCTCCTAGACGAGCAGTACTTC
D: TRBD1; J: TRBJ1-5; length: 15; V: TRBV6-1; size: NA; CDR3: CASSEGVQGRQPQHF; DNA: TGTGCCAGCAGTGAAGGGGTACAGGGGCGTCAGCCCCAGCATTTT
D: NA; J: TRBJ2-2; length: 16; V: TRBV5-1; size: NA; CDR3: CASSLAASTNTGELFF; DNA: TGCGCCAGCAGCCTGGCGGCCTCTACAAACACCGGGGAGCTGTTTTTT
D: NA; J: TRBJ2-7; length: 15; V: TRBV6-1; size: NA; CDR3: CASSEGPGKAYEQYF; DNA: TGTGCCAGCAGTGAAGGGCCAGGGAAAGCCTACGAGCAGTACTTC
D: NA; J: TRBJ1-2; length: 15; V: TRBV15; size: NA; CDR3: CATSSRPGSDYGYTF; DNA: TGTGCCACCAGCAGTCGCCCCGGGAGTGACTATGGCTACACCTTC
D: NA; J: TRBJ1-5; length: 13; V: TRBV5-6; size: NA; CDR3: CASSARQPGAQHF; DNA: TGTGCCAGCAGCGCTCGCCAACCCGGGGCCCAGCATTTT
D: NA; J: TRBJ1-5; length: 13; V: TRBV2; size: NA; CDR3: CASSELGNQPQHF; DNA: TGTGCCAGCAGTGAACTTGGCAATCAGCCCCAGCATTTT
D: TRBD1; J: TRBJ1-2; length: 13; V: TRBV7-3; size: once; CDR3: CASSSDRGGGYTF; DNA: TGTGCCAGCAGCTCCGACAGGGGCGGCGGCTACACCTTC
D: NA; J: TRBJ1-1; length: 18; V: TRBV19; size: NA; CDR3: CASRPDISPVRMNTEAFF; DNA: TGTGCCAGTAGACCGGACATATCGCCAGTAAGGATGAACACTGAAGCTTTCTTT
D: NA; J: TRBJ2-7; length: 13; V: TRBV2; size: NA; CDR3: CASSEQGRGEQYF; DNA: TGTGCCAGCAGTGAGCAGGGGAGGGGCGAGCAGTACTTC
D: NA; J: TRBJ1-6; length: 15; V: TRBV25-1; size: NA; CDR3: CASSNRLGANSPLHF; DNA: TGTGCCAGCAGTAACCGTTTGGGGGCTAATTCACCCCTCCACTTT
D: NA; J: TRBJ1-5; length: 11; V: TRBV28; size: NA; CDR3: CASSSPRPQHF; DNA: TGTGCCAGCAGTTCCCCCCGGCCCCAGCATTTT
D: NA; J: TRBJ2-5; length: 13; V: TRBV5-1; size: NA; CDR3: CASSLGGEETQYF; DNA: TGCGCCAGCAGCTTGGGGGGAGAAGAGACCCAGTACTTC
D: NA; J: TRBJ2-7; length: 11; V: TRBV10-3; size: NA; CDR3: CAISTLYEQYF; DNA: TGTGCCATCAGTACCCTCTACGAGCAGTACTTC
D: TRBD1; J: TRBJ1-4; length: 14; V: TRBV28; size: NA; CDR3: CATTRDRGDEKLFF; DNA: TGTGCCACCACGAGAGACAGGGGGGATGAAAAACTGTTTTTT
D: NA; J: TRBJ1-1; length: 14; V: TRBV29-1; size: NA; CDR3: CSVDHGQKNTEAFF; DNA: TGCAGCGTTGACCATGGGCAGAAGAACACTGAAGCTTTCTTT
D: NA; J: TRBJ2-2; length: 13; V: TRBV29-1; size: NA; CDR3: CSVATTNTGELFF; DNA: TGCAGCGTTGCCACCACGAACACCGGGGAGCTGTTTTTT
D: NA; J: TRBJ1-2; length: 15; V: TRBV4-1; size: once; CDR3: CASSQGSGAFYGYTF; DNA: TGCGCCAGCAGCCAAGGGTCCGGCGCCTTCTATGGCTACACCTTC
D: NA; J: TRBJ1-4; length: 15; V: TRBV5-1; size: NA; CDR3: CASSLAAGSNEKLFF; DNA: TGCGCCAGCAGCTTGGCAGCAGGGTCGAACGAAAAACTGTTTTTT
D: TRBD2; J: TRBJ2-2; length: 16; V: TRBV28; size: NA; CDR3: CASTPPAGGNTGELFF; DNA: TGTGCCAGCACCCCTCCCGCGGGGGGGAACACCGGGGAGCTGTTTTTT
D: TRBD2; J: TRBJ2-3; length: 15; V: TRBV5-1; size: NA; CDR3: CASRNSGRASDTQYF; DNA: TGCGCCAGCAGAAATAGCGGGAGGGCCTCAGATACGCAGTATTTT
D: TRBD1; J: TRBJ1-2; length: 17; V: TRBV18; size: NA; CDR3: CASSQLSDRGSSYGYTF; DNA: TGTGCCAGCTCCCAGCTCTCGGACAGGGGGAGTAGCTATGGCTACACCTTC
D: TRBD2; J: TRBJ2-5; length: 13; V: TRBV5-1; size: NA; CDR3: CASSLAAQETQYF; DNA: TGCGCCAGCAGTCTAGCGGCCCAAGAGACCCAGTACTTC
D: NA; J: TRBJ2-3; length: 16; V: TRBV11-3; size: NA; CDR3: CASSLGGDSYTDTQYF; DNA: TGTGCCAGCAGCTTGGGGGGGGACAGTTACACAGATACGCAGTATTTT
D: NA; J: TRBJ1-6; length: 18; V: TRBV7-2; size: NA; CDR3: CASSLYSLRSSYNSPLHF; DNA: TGTGCCAGCAGCTTATATTCATTAAGAAGCTCCTATAATTCACCCCTCCACTTT
D: NA; J: TRBJ1-1; length: 12; V: TRBV2; size: once; CDR3: CASKGSVGTAFF; DNA: TGTGCCAGCAAAGGATCTGTCGGGACAGCTTTCTTT
D: NA; J: TRBJ1-4; length: 13; V: TRBV29-1; size: NA; CDR3: CSVGWGYNEKLFF; DNA: TGCAGCGTTGGCTGGGGGTACAATGAAAAACTGTTTTTT
D: TRBD1; J: TRBJ1-4; length: 13; V: TRBV29-1; size: NA; CDR3: CSARQGATEKLFF; DNA: TGCAGCGCCAGACAGGGGGCGACGGAAAAACTGTTTTTT
D: TRBD1; J: TRBJ2-6; length: 18; V: TRBV4-1; size: NA; CDR3: CASRFPGQENSGANVLTF; DNA: TGCGCCAGCAGATTCCCGGGACAGGAAAACTCTGGGGCCAACGTCCTGACTTTC
D: NA; J: TRBJ2-5; length: 13; V: TRBV28; size: NA; CDR3: CASSLGIRGTQYF; DNA: TGTGCCAGCAGTCTTGGAATACGGGGGACCCAGTACTTC
D: NA; J: TRBJ1-5; length: 14; V: TRBV7-9; size: few; CDR3: CASSLGYSNQPQHF; DNA: TGTGCCAGCAGCTTAGGATATAGCAATCAGCCCCAGCATTTT